This T cell receptor beta chain was observed in a study of long-term antiretroviral therapy in people with HIV. The germline gives CDR1 SNHLY, CDR2 FYNNEI. V gave up 3 bases and J gave up 0 bases, with 14 bases separating them. The CDR3 length is 16 residues. Survey-level immunoSEQ v3.0 assays were run. Data came from immunoSEQ multiplex PCR; TCRdb stores just in-frame clones and leaves some out. The sample consists of some 45,000 clones, about 89% of them appearing once. The TCR originated in a woman in her fifties or sixties with HIV. The rearrangement links TRBV2 to TRBJ1-1; the D gene is possibly TRBD1 (6 bases). Sequenced here: unsorted PBMCs, sampled 0.1 years before starting antiretroviral therapy. In DNA, the CDR3 is TGTGCCAGCAGTGATCAGGGAGGGGGGGTGAACACTGAAGCTTTCTTT. Its translation is CASSDQGGGVNTEAFF.